The rows below give T cell receptor beta chains drawn from one sample of a study of blood T cells in healthy people across ages. TCRdb analysed the 5' RACE reads with MiXCR anew, one entry per CDR3 protein. Among roughly 800,000 distinct CDR3 sequences listed, 58% were seen once. Sample: blood. These TCRs come from a man aged 25 to 45 in good health. Each CDR3 is given with its conserved first and last residue. The D gene is left open where the match is weak. Some rows have no size entry. The others give once, few or many, or a class for an expanded clone.

d_call j_call v_call clone_size cdr3_nt cdr3_aa
NA TRBJ1-1 TRBV6-5 NA TGTGCCAGCAGACACGGAGTGAACACTGAAGCTTTCTTT CASRHGVNTEAFF
TRBD1 TRBJ1-2 TRBV7-2 NA TGTGCCAGCAGCTTAAATGGCAGGGGGTCATCCGGCTACACCTTC CASSLNGRGSSGYTF
TRBD1 TRBJ1-6 TRBV18 NA TGTGCCAGCTCAGGGACAGGGGAGCGCCTTAATTCACCCCTCCACTTT CASSGTGERLNSPLHF
NA TRBJ2-5 TRBV28 NA TGTGCCAGTCGGGACCCCATGACGTCGACCCAGTACTTC CASRDPMTSTQYF
NA TRBJ1-1 TRBV4-2 NA TGTGCCAGCAGCCAAGCCTACGCCTCGGGAAACACTGAAGCTTTCTTT CASSQAYASGNTEAFF
NA TRBJ2-1 TRBV20-1 NA TGCAGTGCTAGCCTAGTACGAGTTAACTACAATGAGCAGTTCTTC CSASLVRVNYNEQFF
TRBD1 TRBJ2-1 TRBV30 NA TGTGCCTGGAGTCAAGGGGGCCTCAATGAGCAGTTCTTC CAWSQGGLNEQFF
NA TRBJ2-2 TRBV20-1 NA TGCAGTGCCCGATTAGCGGTTCGGAACACCGGGGAGCTGTTTTTT CSARLAVRNTGELFF
TRBD1 TRBJ1-2 TRBV12-3/TRBV12-4 NA TGTGCCAGCAGTATCGGGACAGACTATGGCTACACCTTC CASSIGTDYGYTF
NA TRBJ2-1 TRBV29-1 NA TGCAGCGTTCTCTACTCCACTGATGAGCAGTTCTTC CSVLYSTDEQFF
NA TRBJ2-1 TRBV4-3 few TGCGCCAGCAGCCTCGGAACTGCGGGCCCCTCCTACAATGAGCAGTTCTTC CASSLGTAGPSYNEQFF